The source of this TCR beta chain is a study of blood T cell repertoires in COVID-19. Background on the study: The United States, Italy and Spain provided the acute and convalescent COVID-19 samples. T cells, B-cell-depleted T cells, or PBMCs provided the cDNA or gDNA that served as material.

Germline loops: CDR1 MGHRA, CDR2 YSYEKL. The length of the CDR3 is 14 residues. V lost 0 bases and J 7 bases, leaving 13 bases between the germline ends. Per the study methods: Counts of nucleated cells, estimated from reference gene primer amplification, were obtained. Data came from immunoSEQ multiplex PCR; TCRdb stores just in-frame clones and leaves some out. V, J and clone size were drawn from that table, and D and trimming were deduced from the DNA. The sample has 200,000 to 300,000 clones, around four fifths seen once. Input material: peripheral blood. This receptor was obtained from a man aged 60 to 69 with acute or convalescent COVID-19. The chain uses TRBV4-1 and TRBJ2-7, with a tentative D call TRBD2 (6 bases). The CDR3 region is CASSQDPGVREQYF. CDR3 bases: TGCGCCAGCAGCCAAGATCCGGGGGTGAGGGAGCAGTACTTC.